The entry below describes one T cell receptor beta chain. The germline gives CDR1 KGHSH, CDR2 LQKENI. Deletions cut 1 base from V and 6 bases from J, with 16 bases between. The CDR3 is 16 amino acids. This sample stems from a study of T cell responses to AZD1222 COVID-19 vaccine. Method: immunoSEQ multiplex PCR; TCRdb's copy keeps in-frame clones and lacks some. Of about 86,000 clones in the sample, 85% to 90% were seen once. This clonotype was sampled from an adult who received the AZD1222 COVID-19 vaccine. V is TRBV18 and J is TRBJ2-1; D might be TRBD1 (7 bases). Sequencing was performed on peripheral blood, taken 28 days after the second AZD1222 dose. This CDR3 is CASSPQEGRGVNEQFF. The CDR3 bases are TGTGCCAGCTCACCACAGGAGGGCAGGGGGGTCAATGAGCAGTTCTTC.